This T cell receptor beta chain was documented in a study of shared clonotypes between healthy human individuals. From germline, CDR1 is SGHAT and CDR2 FQNNGV. The CDR3 has 13 residues. Study-wide results and limits: Among donors, sharing of clonotypes was expected to be affected by sequencing depth.

With respect to this clone: Its matching antigen is unknown. A junction boundary mismatches the germline segment, possibly from a read error.

In the original workflow: With immunoSEQ giving junction-only sequences and no quality scores, filtering differed. Profiling relied on immunoSEQ multiplex PCR, and the TCRdb table lists in-frame clones only, not all of them. Clone size and V and J calls were adopted from that table, with D and trimming inferred from the DNA. The repertoire holds about half a million clones, around 80% seen once, with around 12% in the top ten. The sample comprised PBMCs. The receptor was derived from a woman aged 40 to 50 in good health. Some clones in this sample may be carry-over from other donors' samples. This chain uses TRBV11-2 with TRBJ1-1, with D uncertain. This chain's CDR3 is CANSLATWLEAFF. CDR3 nucleotide sequence: TGTGCCAACAGCTTAGCAACCTGGCTTGAAGCTTTCTTT.